This is a list of T cell receptor beta chains from one sample in a study of blood T cell repertoires in COVID-19. Sequenced by immunoSEQ multiplex PCR; TCRdb stores in-frame clones only, minus some. The table lists some 330,000 clones, 80% to 90% of them singletons. The specimen was PBMCs or T cells enriched from blood (not recorded which). Receptors were obtained from a man in his forties in a cohort exposed to, infected with or recovered from COVID-19 (not recorded which). Each CDR3 is given with its conserved first and last residue. The D gene is left open where the match is weak. Only some rows state a clone size, as once, few, many or a class for expanded clones.

TRBV19	TRBJ2-7	NA	TRBD1	CASDSPGQGTHEQYF	TGTGCCAGCGACTCACCGGGACAGGGTACCCACGAGCAGTACTTC
TRBV10-3	TRBJ1-1	once	NA	CAISDRDKNTEAFF	TGTGCCATCAGTGATCGGGACAAGAACACTGAAGCTTTCTTT
TRBV28	TRBJ1-5	NA	NA	CASSSRSWSQHF	TGTGCCAGCAGTTCCCGGAGCTGGTCCCAGCATTTT
TRBV2	TRBJ2-3	NA	TRBD1	CASMVQGRTDTQYF	TGTGCCAGCATGGTACAGGGGCGCACAGATACGCAGTATTTT
TRBV30	TRBJ2-2	NA	NA	CAWKGFGELFF	TGTGCCTGGAAGGGGTTCGGGGAGCTGTTTTTT
TRBV27	TRBJ2-1	NA	TRBD1	CASSDRAGGNEQFF	TGTGCCAGCAGCGACAGGGCTGGCGGCAATGAGCAGTTCTTC
TRBV7-9	TRBJ1-5	NA	NA	CASSSGGRNQPQHF	TGTGCCAGCAGCTCCGGGGGAAGAAATCAGCCCCAGCATTTT
TRBV30	TRBJ2-7	NA	NA	CAWSVDSNPTYEQYF	TGTGCCTGGAGTGTAGACTCCAACCCGACCTACGAGCAGTACTTC
TRBV11-2	TRBJ2-3	NA	NA	CASSLDGGTSTDTQYF	TGTGCCAGCAGCTTAGATGGCGGTACTAGCACAGATACGCAGTATTTT
TRBV27	TRBJ2-3	few	NA	CASSLYRAGDTQYF	TGTGCCAGCAGTTTATACAGGGCGGGAGATACGCAGTATTTT
TRBV5-1	TRBJ2-7	NA	TRBD2	CASSFGLAAVSYEQYF	TGCGCCAGCAGCTTTGGACTAGCGGCGGTGTCCTACGAGCAGTACTTC
TRBV28	TRBJ2-5	few	NA	CASSKSGTRVGETQYF	TGTGCCAGCAGTAAATCCGGGACTCGCGTCGGGGAGACCCAGTACTTC
TRBV7-8	TRBJ2-1	NA	NA	CASSFTELGNEQFF	TGTGCCAGCAGCTTTACAGAACTAGGAAATGAGCAGTTCTTC
TRBV18	TRBJ2-1	NA	TRBD1	CASCTWTGGNEQFF	TGTGCCAGCTGCACGTGGACAGGGGGCAATGAGCAGTTCTTC
TRBV11-2	TRBJ2-1	NA	TRBD2	CASSLGLAGYNEQFF	TGTGCCAGCAGCTTGGGACTAGCGGGTTACAATGAGCAGTTCTTC
TRBV28	TRBJ1-2	NA	NA	CASSERRNYGYTF	TGTGCCAGCTCGGAGAGACGTAACTATGGCTACACCTTC
TRBV5-4	TRBJ2-3	NA	TRBD2	CASSETSRSTDTQYF	TGTGCCAGCAGCGAGACTAGCAGAAGCACAGATACGCAGTATTTT
TRBV2	TRBJ1-1	NA	NA	CASSAEMNTEAFF	TGTGCCAGCAGTGCAGAAATGAACACTGAAGCTTTCTTT
TRBV30	TRBJ2-2	NA	TRBD2	CAWSVPSGSNTGELFF	TGTGCCTGGAGTGTACCTAGCGGGTCGAACACCGGGGAGCTGTTTTTT
TRBV19	TRBJ1-2	NA	TRBD1	CASSEYRGLVYGYTF	TGTGCCAGTAGTGAGTACAGGGGTTTGGTCTATGGCTACACCTTC
TRBV9	TRBJ1-5	NA	NA	CASSPTGTFNQPQHF	TGTGCCAGCAGCCCAACCGGGACTTTTAATCAGCCCCAGCATTTT
TRBV6-6	TRBJ1-4	NA	TRBD1	CASSPWTGRTTNEKLFF	TGTGCCAGCAGTCCCTGGACAGGGAGGACAACTAATGAAAAACTGTTTTTT
TRBV4-1	TRBJ2-1	NA	TRBD1	CASSQDQGPHRGQFF	TGCGCCAGCAGCCAAGATCAGGGCCCTCACAGGGGGCAGTTCTTC
TRBV27	TRBJ2-7	NA	NA	CASSSITQGSYEQYF	TGTGCCAGCAGTTCCATTACCCAGGGGTCCTACGAGCAGTACTTC
TRBV10-3	TRBJ2-1	NA	NA	CAITNSYNEQFF	TGTGCCATCACAAATTCCTACAATGAGCAGTTCTTC
TRBV4-1	TRBJ1-4	NA	NA	CASSQDAQENEKLFF	TGCGCCAGCAGCCAAGATGCGCAGGAAAATGAAAAACTGTTTTTT
TRBV18	TRBJ1-4	NA	TRBD1	CASSDQPTGANEKLFF	TGTGCCAGCTCAGACCAACCGACAGGGGCTAATGAAAAACTGTTTTTT
TRBV29-1	TRBJ2-1	NA	TRBD2	CSVVAGGDNEQFF	TGCAGCGTTGTGGCGGGAGGAGACAATGAGCAGTTCTTC
TRBV28	TRBJ1-2	NA	NA	CASRKENNYGYTF	TGTGCCAGCAGAAAGGAGAACAACTATGGCTACACCTTC
TRBV28	TRBJ1-1	NA	TRBD1	CASSLLKTGVLYTEAFF	TGTGCCAGCAGTTTATTGAAGACAGGGGTGTTGTACACTGAAGCTTTCTTT
TRBV30	TRBJ1-1	NA	NA	CAAYITGGARNTEAFF	TGTGCCGCTTACATCACGGGGGGCGCGAGGAACACTGAAGCTTTCTTT
TRBV30	TRBJ1-3	NA	NA	CAWSEKVADITGNTIYF	TGTGCCTGGAGTGAGAAAGTGGCCGACATTACTGGAAACACCATATATTTT
TRBV15	TRBJ1-2	NA	NA	CATSPGGANYGYTF	TGTGCCACCAGCCCCGGGGGGGCTAACTATGGCTACACCTTC
TRBV28	TRBJ1-5	NA	NA	CASSPLAANQPQHF	TGTGCCAGCAGCCCCTTGGCGGCGAATCAGCCCCAGCATTTT
TRBV7-9	TRBJ1-2	NA	TRBD1	CASSLYGTGGAYGYTF	TGTGCCAGCAGCTTATATGGGACAGGGGGCGCCTATGGCTACACCTTC
TRBV5-8	TRBJ1-1	few	NA	CASTRPGTEAFF	TGTGCCAGCACCAGACCGGGCACTGAAGCTTTCTTT
TRBV7-2	TRBJ2-1	once	NA	CASSTASYNEQFF	TGTGCCAGCAGCACAGCTTCCTACAATGAGCAGTTCTTC
TRBV3-1/TRBV3-2	TRBJ2-2	NA	NA	CASSQLTETGELFF	TGTGCCAGCAGCCAATTGACAGAAACCGGGGAGCTGTTTTTT
TRBV19	TRBJ1-1	NA	TRBD1	CASRRQGVPTEAFF	TGTGCCAGTAGAAGACAGGGGGTTCCGACTGAAGCTTTCTTT
TRBV29-1	TRBJ1-1	few	NA	CSVDRAQNTEAFF	TGCAGCGTTGACAGGGCACAGAACACTGAAGCTTTCTTT
TRBV6-6	TRBJ2-5	NA	NA	CASSYRQPGTQYF	TGTGCCAGCAGTTACCGACAGCCTGGGACCCAGTACTTC
TRBV7-9	TRBJ1-5	NA	NA	CASSLGPGSQPQHF	TGTGCCAGCAGCTTAGGGCCGGGAAGTCAGCCCCAGCATTTT
TRBV25-1	TRBJ2-3	NA	TRBD2	CASSPSGRVADTQYF	TGTGCCAGCAGTCCTAGCGGGAGGGTCGCAGATACGCAGTATTTT
TRBV5-1	TRBJ2-5	NA	NA	CASSLGAWPQETQYF	TGCGCCAGCAGCCTGGGGGCCTGGCCGCAGGAGACCCAGTACTTC
TRBV11-1	TRBJ1-2	NA	NA	CASSLRQNYGYTF	TGTGCCAGCAGCTTAAGACAGAACTATGGCTACACCTTC
TRBV2	TRBJ2-3	NA	NA	CASSGPLTLRDTDTQYF	TGTGCCAGCAGTGGTCCCCTAACCCTGCGGGACACAGATACGCAGTATTTT
TRBV5-4	TRBJ1-1	NA	NA	CASSPGGGTEAFF	TGTGCCAGCAGCCCGGGAGGGGGGACTGAAGCTTTCTTT